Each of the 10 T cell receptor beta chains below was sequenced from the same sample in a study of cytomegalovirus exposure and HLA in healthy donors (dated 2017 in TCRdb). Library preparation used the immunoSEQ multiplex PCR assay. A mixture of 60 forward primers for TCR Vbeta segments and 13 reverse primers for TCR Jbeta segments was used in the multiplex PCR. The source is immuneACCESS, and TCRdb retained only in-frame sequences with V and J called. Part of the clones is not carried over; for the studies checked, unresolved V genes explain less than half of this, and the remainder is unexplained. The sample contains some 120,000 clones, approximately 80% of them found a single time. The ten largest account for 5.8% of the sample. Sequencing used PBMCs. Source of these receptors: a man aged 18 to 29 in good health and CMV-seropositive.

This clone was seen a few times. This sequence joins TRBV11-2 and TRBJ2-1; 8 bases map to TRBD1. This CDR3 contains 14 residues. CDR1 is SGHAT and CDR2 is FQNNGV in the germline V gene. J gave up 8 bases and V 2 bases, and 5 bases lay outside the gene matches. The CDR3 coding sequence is TGTGCCAGCAGCTTAAGGACAGGGATCCATGAGCAGTTCTTC. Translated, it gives CASSLRTGIHEQFF.

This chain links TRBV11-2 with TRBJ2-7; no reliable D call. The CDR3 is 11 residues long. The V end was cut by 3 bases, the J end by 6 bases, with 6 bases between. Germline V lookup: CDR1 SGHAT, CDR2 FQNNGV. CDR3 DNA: TGTGCCAGCAGCTTTACTGGCGAGCAGTACTTC. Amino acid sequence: CASSFTGEQYF.

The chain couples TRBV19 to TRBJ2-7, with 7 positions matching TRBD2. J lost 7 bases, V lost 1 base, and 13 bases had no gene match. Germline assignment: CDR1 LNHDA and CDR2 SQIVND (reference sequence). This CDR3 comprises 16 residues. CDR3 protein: CASSIGVSRESGEQYF. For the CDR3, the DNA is TGTGCCAGTAGTATAGGGGTTTCGCGGGAGAGTGGGGAGCAGTACTTC.

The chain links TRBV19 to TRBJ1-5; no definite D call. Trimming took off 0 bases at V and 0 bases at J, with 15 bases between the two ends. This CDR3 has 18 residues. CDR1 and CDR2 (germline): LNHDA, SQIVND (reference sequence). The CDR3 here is CASSIDRGRRYSNQPQHF. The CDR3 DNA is TGTGCCAGTAGTATAGATCGGGGTCGCAGATATAGCAATCAGCCCCAGCATTTT.

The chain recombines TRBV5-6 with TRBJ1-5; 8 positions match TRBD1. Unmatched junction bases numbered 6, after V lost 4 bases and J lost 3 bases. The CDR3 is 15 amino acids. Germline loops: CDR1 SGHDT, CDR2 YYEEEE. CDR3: CASSLGQGHNQPQHF. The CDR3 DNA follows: TGTGCCAGCAGCCTCGGACAGGGTCACAATCAGCCCCAGCATTTT. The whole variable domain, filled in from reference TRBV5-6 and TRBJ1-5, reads DAGVTQSPTHLIKTRGQQVTLRCSPKSGHDTVSWYQQALGQGPQFIFQYYEEEERQRGNFPDRFSGHQFPNYSSELNVNALLLGDSALYLCASSLGQGHNQPQHFGDGTRLSIL.

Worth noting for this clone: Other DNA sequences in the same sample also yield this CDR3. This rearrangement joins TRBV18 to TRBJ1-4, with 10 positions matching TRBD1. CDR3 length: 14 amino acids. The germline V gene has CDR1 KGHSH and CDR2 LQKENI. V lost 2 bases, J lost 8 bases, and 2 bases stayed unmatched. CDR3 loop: CASSPGTGDEKLFF. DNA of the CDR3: TGTGCCAGCTCACCAGGGACAGGGGACGAAAAACTGTTTTTT.

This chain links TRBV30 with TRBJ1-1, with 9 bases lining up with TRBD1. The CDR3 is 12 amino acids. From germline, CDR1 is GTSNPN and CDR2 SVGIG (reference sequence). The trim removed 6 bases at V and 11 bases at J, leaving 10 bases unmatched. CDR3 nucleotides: TGTGCCTGTGGGACAGGGCCGCTGGGGGCTTTCTTT. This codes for CACGTGPLGAFF.

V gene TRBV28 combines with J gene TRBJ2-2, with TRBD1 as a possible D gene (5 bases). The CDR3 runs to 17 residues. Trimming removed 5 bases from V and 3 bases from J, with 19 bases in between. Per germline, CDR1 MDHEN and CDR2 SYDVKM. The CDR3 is CASSALGPGYDTGELFF. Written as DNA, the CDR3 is TGTGCCAGCAGTGCCCTGGGGCCAGGGTATGACACCGGGGAGCTGTTTTTT.

CDR3 amino acids: CASSLVAPTDTQYF. CDR3 DNA: TGTGCCAGCAGCTTAGTGGCCCCCACAGATACGCAGTATTTT. The V call is TRBV7-2, the J call TRBJ2-3, with no clear D. The length of the CDR3 is 14 residues. CDR1 and CDR2 (germline): SGHTA, FQGNSA. V gave up 1 base and J gave up 2 bases, with 7 bases separating them.

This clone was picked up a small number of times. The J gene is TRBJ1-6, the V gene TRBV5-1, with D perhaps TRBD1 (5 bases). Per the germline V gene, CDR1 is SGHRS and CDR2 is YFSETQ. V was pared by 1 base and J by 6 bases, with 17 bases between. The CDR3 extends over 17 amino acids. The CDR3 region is CASSLTGFGGGNSPLHF. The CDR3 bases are TGCGCCAGCAGCTTGACAGGTTTCGGGGGTGGTAATTCACCCCTCCACTTT.